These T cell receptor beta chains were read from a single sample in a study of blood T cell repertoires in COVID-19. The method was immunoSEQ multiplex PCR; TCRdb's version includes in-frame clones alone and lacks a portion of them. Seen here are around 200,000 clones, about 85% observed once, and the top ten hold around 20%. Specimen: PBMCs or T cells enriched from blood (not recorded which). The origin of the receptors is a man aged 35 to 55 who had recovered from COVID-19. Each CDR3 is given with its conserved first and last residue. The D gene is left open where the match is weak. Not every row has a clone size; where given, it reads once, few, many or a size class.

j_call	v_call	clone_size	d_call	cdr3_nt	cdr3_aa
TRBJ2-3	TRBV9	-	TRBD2	TGTGCCAGCAGCGTAGGCGGGAGGGGGACAGATACGCAGTATTTT	CASSVGGRGTDTQYF
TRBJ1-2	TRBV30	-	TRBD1	TGTGCCTGGAATAATCTCGGGAGGGGGCAGTACTATGGCTACACCTTC	CAWNNLGRGQYYGYTF
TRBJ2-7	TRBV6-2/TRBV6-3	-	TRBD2	TGTGCCAGCAGTCCAGGACTAGCGGACTTCTACGAGCAGTACTTC	CASSPGLADFYEQYF
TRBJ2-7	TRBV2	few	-	TGTGCCAGCAGTTCGGGTACCTACGAGCAGTACTTC	CASSSGTYEQYF
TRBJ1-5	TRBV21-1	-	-	TGTGCCAGCAGCTTGCAAGCACAGGGAGCGGGCAATCAGCCCCAGCATTTT	CASSLQAQGAGNQPQHF
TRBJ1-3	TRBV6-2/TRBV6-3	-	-	TGTGCCAGCAGTTACAGCGGCGCTACCTCTGGAAACACCATATATTTT	CASSYSGATSGNTIYF
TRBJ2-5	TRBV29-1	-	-	TGCAGCGTTGAAGCCGACACAGAGACCCAGTACTTC	CSVEADTETQYF
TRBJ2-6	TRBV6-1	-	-	TGTGCCACCAGTGAGTCCAGGTTTAACTCTGGGGCCAACGTCCTGACTTTC	CATSESRFNSGANVLTF
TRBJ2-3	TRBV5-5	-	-	TGTGCCAGCAGCTTGGTAGCGGACGGGACAGATACGCAGTATTTT	CASSLVADGTDTQYF
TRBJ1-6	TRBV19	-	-	TGTGCCAGTAGTTTGCAAACCAGCTCCTATAATTCACCCCTCCACTTT	CASSLQTSSYNSPLHF
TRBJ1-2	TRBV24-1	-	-	TGTGCCACCAGTGACCCGGACAACCCAAGGGGGGGCTACACCTTC	CATSDPDNPRGGYTF
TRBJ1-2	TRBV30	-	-	TGTGCCCGGACAGCGCCCAATGGCTACACCTTC	CARTAPNGYTF
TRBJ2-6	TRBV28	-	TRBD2	TGTGCCAGCAGTCTGGGGGGGGCTGGGGCCAACGTCCTGACTTTC	CASSLGGAGANVLTF
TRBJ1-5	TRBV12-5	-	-	TGTGCTAGTGGTTTGGGGGACTTGCAGCCCCAGCATTTT	CASGLGDLQPQHF
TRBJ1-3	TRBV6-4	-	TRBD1	TGTGCCAGCAGTGACTTAACACACTCCCCGGGACAGCCCAGGAACACCATATATTTT	CASSDLTHSPGQPRNTIYF
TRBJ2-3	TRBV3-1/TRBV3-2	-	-	TGTGCCAGCAGCCAACTCCAGGCAGATACGCAGTATTTT	CASSQLQADTQYF
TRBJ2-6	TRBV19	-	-	TGTGCCAGTAGCCCCAGGCTCACTGGGGCCAACGTCCTGACTTTC	CASSPRLTGANVLTF
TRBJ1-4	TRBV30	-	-	TGTGCCTGGTCGAGTTACTATGGGGAAAAACTGTTTTTT	CAWSSYYGEKLFF
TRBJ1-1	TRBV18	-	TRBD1	TGTGCCAGCTCATACTCCGGGACAGGGTCGGGTGAAGCTTTCTTT	CASSYSGTGSGEAFF
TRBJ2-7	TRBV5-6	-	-	TGTGCCAGCAGCCTTCTAGCGATGTGGGACGAGCAGTACTTC	CASSLLAMWDEQYF
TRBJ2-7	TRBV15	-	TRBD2	TGTGCCACCAGCAGAGGGACTAGCGGGAGAATGTACGAGCAGTACTTC	CATSRGTSGRMYEQYF
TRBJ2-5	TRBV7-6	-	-	TGTGCCAGCAATACTCAATGGTCCGCGGGTGTGACAGAGACCCAGTACTTC	CASNTQWSAGVTETQYF
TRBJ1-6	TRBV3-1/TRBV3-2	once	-	TGTGCCAGCAGCCAAGAGGGCTCAGCCTATAATTCACCCCTCCACTTT	CASSQEGSAYNSPLHF
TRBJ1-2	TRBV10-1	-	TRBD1	TGCGCCAGCAGTGCCGGGACAGGACTCAACTATGGCTACACCTTC	CASSAGTGLNYGYTF
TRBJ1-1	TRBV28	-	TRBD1	TGTGCCAGCAGCCGCACAGGGGGGATGAACACTGAAGCTTTCTTT	CASSRTGGMNTEAFF
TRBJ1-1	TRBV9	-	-	TGTGCCAGCAGCCCCCACGTGCGGAGCACTGAAGCTTTCTTT	CASSPHVRSTEAFF
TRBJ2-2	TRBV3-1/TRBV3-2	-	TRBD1	TGTGCCAGCAGTCTATTTGGACAGGGGTTGTCCGGGGAGCTGTTTTTT	CASSLFGQGLSGELFF
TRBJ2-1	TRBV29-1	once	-	TGCAGCGTTGATGATCGGTTCGCAACGGACTCGTACAATGAGCAGTTCTTC	CSVDDRFATDSYNEQFF
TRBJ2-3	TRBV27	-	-	TGTGCCAGCAGTCATGGGCTGGATACGCAGTATTTT	CASSHGLDTQYF
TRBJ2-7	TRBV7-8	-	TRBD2	TGTGCCAGCAGCTTCGAGAGACTAGCGGGAGGTTGGGAGCAGTACTTC	CASSFERLAGGWEQYF
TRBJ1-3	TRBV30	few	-	TGTGCCTGGAGTAAACAGGGATTCAACCCCACCATATATTTT	CAWSKQGFNPTIYF
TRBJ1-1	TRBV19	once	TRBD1	TGTGCCAGTAGTGTGGCAGGGGGCACTGAAGCTTTCTTT	CASSVAGGTEAFF
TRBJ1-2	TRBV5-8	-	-	TGTGCCAGCAGCCGACGGACAGCTGGCTACACCTTC	CASSRRTAGYTF
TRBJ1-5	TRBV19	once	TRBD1	TGTGCCAGTTGGACAGGGGCGAATAGCAATCAGCCCCAGCATTTT	CASWTGANSNQPQHF
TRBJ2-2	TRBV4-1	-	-	TGCGCCAGCAGCCGGCCTATGTTAGCGAGTATCGCCGGGGAGCTGTTTTTT	CASSRPMLASIAGELFF
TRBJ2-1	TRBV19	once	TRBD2	TGTGCCAGTAGTACCCCCGGGGGACTAGCGGGAGTCGGGCAGTTCTTC	CASSTPGGLAGVGQFF
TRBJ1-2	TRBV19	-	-	TGTGCCAGTAGTGCTTTGAGGCAGCTTGACTATGGCTACACCTTC	CASSALRQLDYGYTF
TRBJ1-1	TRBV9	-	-	TGTGCCAGCAGCCAGGGGACTGAAGCTTTCTTT	CASSQGTEAFF
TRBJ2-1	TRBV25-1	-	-	TGTGCCAGCAGTGTCCGGGACAACCACTACAATGAGCAGTTCTTC	CASSVRDNHYNEQFF
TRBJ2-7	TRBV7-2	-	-	TGTGCCAGCAGCACCTCCCCCAACTACTACGAGCAGTACTTC	CASSTSPNYYEQYF
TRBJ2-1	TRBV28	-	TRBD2	TGTGCCAGCAGTCCTCGGACTAGCGGAGAGTACAATGAGCAGTTCTTC	CASSPRTSGEYNEQFF
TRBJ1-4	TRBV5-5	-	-	TGTGCCAGCAGCTTGCAACAGCCGAATGAAAAACTGTTTTTT	CASSLQQPNEKLFF
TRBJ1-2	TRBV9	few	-	TGTGCCAGCAGCTTAAATCAGGACTACACCTTC	CASSLNQDYTF
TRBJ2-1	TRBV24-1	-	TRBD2	TGTGCCACCAGTGATCTTCCTAGCGGGAGAATCAATGAGCAGTTCTTC	CATSDLPSGRINEQFF
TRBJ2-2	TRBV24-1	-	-	TGTGCCACCAGTGATTCAGGCAGACCGAACACCGGGGAGCTGTTTTTT	CATSDSGRPNTGELFF
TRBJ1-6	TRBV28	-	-	TGTGCCAGCAGTTGGACACCAGGTGATTCACCCCTCCACTTT	CASSWTPGDSPLHF
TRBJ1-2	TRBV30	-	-	TGTGCCTGGAGAGTCCTATCGTATGGCTACACCTTC	CAWRVLSYGYTF
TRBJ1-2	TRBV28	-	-	TGTGCCATCGGGTATGTCGGGGGGCGACACTATGGCTACACCTTC	CAIGYVGGRHYGYTF
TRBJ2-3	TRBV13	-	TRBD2	TGTGCCAGCGCGGGAGAGGGACCACATTCAGATACGCAGTATTTT	CASAGEGPHSDTQYF
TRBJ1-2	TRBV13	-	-	TGTGCCAGCAGCTCCCGGGACAAAGAAAATAACTATGGCTACACCTTC	CASSSRDKENNYGYTF
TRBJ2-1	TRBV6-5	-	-	TGTGCCAGCAGCTCCCGACAGGCGAACTACAATGAGCAGTTCTTC	CASSSRQANYNEQFF
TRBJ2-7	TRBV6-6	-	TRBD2	TGTGCCAGCAGTCTCAGACTAGCGTCGTACGAGCAGTACTTC	CASSLRLASYEQYF
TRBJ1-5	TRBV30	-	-	TGTGCCTGGAGTCGGAACAGGGATCGGACTCAGCCCCAGCATTTT	CAWSRNRDRTQPQHF
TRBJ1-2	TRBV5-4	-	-	TGTGCCAGCAGCTTGGCCGGGGCGGGATATTATGTGAATGATGGCTACACCTTC	CASSLAGAGYYVNDGYTF
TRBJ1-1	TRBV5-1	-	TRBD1	TGCGCCAGCAGCGCGGGACAGGGAGGTCATGAAGCTTTCTTT	CASSAGQGGHEAFF
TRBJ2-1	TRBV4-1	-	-	TGCGCCAGCAGCCAAGATAACTACAATGAGCAGTTCTTC	CASSQDNYNEQFF
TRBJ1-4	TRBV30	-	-	TGTGCCTGGAGTGGGGAGTCACTCACTAATGAAAAACTGTTTTTT	CAWSGESLTNEKLFF
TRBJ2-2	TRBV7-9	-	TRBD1	TGTGCCAGCAGCCCACGGACAGGGAACACCGGGGAGCTGTTTTTT	CASSPRTGNTGELFF
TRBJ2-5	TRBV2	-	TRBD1	TGTGCCAGCAGTTCAGGGGGTGGGAAGACCCAGTACTTC	CASSSGGGKTQYF